A selection of T cell receptor beta chains follows, all from one sample in a study of blood T cell repertoires in COVID-19. Produced via immunoSEQ multiplex PCR; TCRdb's table is partial and in-frame only. Of around 170,000 clones detected, more than 70% appear once; the ten largest clones hold 2.5% to 3%. Sequencing was carried out using peripheral blood. The receptors were gathered from a man aged 55 to 70 with acute or convalescent COVID-19. Each CDR3 is given with its conserved first and last residue. A D gene is named only where the DNA matches it firmly. A clone size is listed for some rows: how often the clone was seen (once, few, many), or a class if it is expanded.

len: 16; v_gene: TRBV6-5; d_gene: .; abundance: .; j_gene: TRBJ2-4; CDR3nt: TGTGCCAGCAGTTACAATCGAATTGAGGGTCCGAACATTCAGTACTTC; CDR3aa: CASSYNRIEGPNIQYF
len: 17; v_gene: TRBV2; d_gene: TRBD2; abundance: once; j_gene: TRBJ2-2; CDR3nt: TGTGCCAGCAGGCGGCTAGCGGGGGACCCAGACACCGGGGAGCTGTTTTTT; CDR3aa: CASRRLAGDPDTGELFF
len: 17; v_gene: TRBV19; d_gene: TRBD1; abundance: .; j_gene: TRBJ2-6; CDR3nt: TGTGCCAGTAGTACTACAGGGGTAAGCTCTGGGGCCAACGTCCTGACTTTC; CDR3aa: CASSTTGVSSGANVLTF
len: 13; v_gene: TRBV5-1; d_gene: .; abundance: .; j_gene: TRBJ2-7; CDR3nt: TGCGCCAGCAGCTTATCGGGAGACTACGAGCAGTACTTC; CDR3aa: CASSLSGDYEQYF
len: 15; v_gene: TRBV4-1; d_gene: .; abundance: .; j_gene: TRBJ2-3; CDR3nt: TGCGCCAGCAGCCAAGGGGGCGGTAAACCAGATACGCAGTATTTT; CDR3aa: CASSQGGGKPDTQYF
len: 12; v_gene: TRBV7-2; d_gene: .; abundance: once; j_gene: TRBJ1-6; CDR3nt: TGTGCCAGCAGCTTCCAGAGGTCACCCCTCCACTTT; CDR3aa: CASSFQRSPLHF
len: 11; v_gene: TRBV7-8; d_gene: .; abundance: .; j_gene: TRBJ2-7; CDR3nt: TGTGCCAGCAGCTCGGAGTACGAGCAGTACTTC; CDR3aa: CASSSEYEQYF
len: 16; v_gene: TRBV7-2; d_gene: .; abundance: .; j_gene: TRBJ1-3; CDR3nt: TGTGCCAGCAGCTTAGGGACAGCGAACTCTGGAAACACCATATATTTT; CDR3aa: CASSLGTANSGNTIYF
len: 15; v_gene: TRBV18; d_gene: .; abundance: .; j_gene: TRBJ2-7; CDR3nt: TGTGCCAGCTCACCAGCTACGATAGGAGCCTACGAGCAGTACTTC; CDR3aa: CASSPATIGAYEQYF
len: 16; v_gene: TRBV7-2; d_gene: TRBD2; abundance: once; j_gene: TRBJ2-1; CDR3nt: TGTGCCAGCAGCTTTCATAGCGGGGGGGCCTACAATGAGCAGTTCTTC; CDR3aa: CASSFHSGGAYNEQFF
len: 13; v_gene: TRBV7-2; d_gene: .; abundance: .; j_gene: TRBJ1-6; CDR3nt: TGTGCCAGCAGCGCTAAAGGTAGCTCACCCCTCCACTTT; CDR3aa: CASSAKGSSPLHF
len: 13; v_gene: TRBV6-6; d_gene: TRBD1; abundance: .; j_gene: TRBJ1-1; CDR3nt: TGTGCCAGCAGTCCCTTACAGGGGAGCTATGCTTTCTTT; CDR3aa: CASSPLQGSYAFF
len: 16; v_gene: TRBV11-2; d_gene: .; abundance: .; j_gene: TRBJ2-3; CDR3nt: TGTGCCAGCAGCTTAGCCCCAACCGGGGGGCGAGATACGCAGTATTTT; CDR3aa: CASSLAPTGGRDTQYF
len: 15; v_gene: TRBV5-1; d_gene: TRBD2; abundance: once; j_gene: TRBJ2-7; CDR3nt: TGCGCCAGCAGCTTGGGAGCGGGGGTTTCTTACGAGCAGTACTTC; CDR3aa: CASSLGAGVSYEQYF
len: 14; v_gene: TRBV27; d_gene: TRBD1; abundance: .; j_gene: TRBJ1-1; CDR3nt: TGTGCCAGCAGGCGGACAGGGCCGAACACTGAAGCTTTCTTT; CDR3aa: CASRRTGPNTEAFF
len: 15; v_gene: TRBV11-3; d_gene: .; abundance: once; j_gene: TRBJ2-3; CDR3nt: TGTGCCAGCAGCTTAGGACTACCCGGCACAGATACGCAGTATTTT; CDR3aa: CASSLGLPGTDTQYF
len: 14; v_gene: TRBV3-1/TRBV3-2; d_gene: TRBD1; abundance: once; j_gene: TRBJ1-1; CDR3nt: TGTGCCAGCAGCCAAAGAAGGGACAGCACTGAAGCTTTCTTT; CDR3aa: CASSQRRDSTEAFF
len: 14; v_gene: TRBV11-1; d_gene: TRBD1; abundance: few; j_gene: TRBJ1-4; CDR3nt: TGTGCCAGCAGCTCCGGGACAGGGGGCGAAAAACTGTTTTTT; CDR3aa: CASSSGTGGEKLFF
len: 12; v_gene: TRBV29-1; d_gene: .; abundance: .; j_gene: TRBJ2-5; CDR3nt: TGCAGCAAAATAGGGGGGGGAGAGACCCAGTACTTC; CDR3aa: CSKIGGGETQYF
len: 15; v_gene: TRBV7-8; d_gene: TRBD1; abundance: .; j_gene: TRBJ1-2; CDR3nt: TGTGCCAGCAGCTTATACGGAACAGGGGGACGCGGCTACACCTTC; CDR3aa: CASSLYGTGGRGYTF
len: 12; v_gene: TRBV6-5; d_gene: .; abundance: .; j_gene: TRBJ2-1; CDR3nt: TGTGCCAGCAGCATAGGTGGGGGCGAGCAGTTCTTC; CDR3aa: CASSIGGGEQFF
len: 16; v_gene: TRBV14; d_gene: TRBD1; abundance: .; j_gene: TRBJ2-1; CDR3nt: TGTGCCAGCAGCCAAGATCAAGGGGGCGAGTACAATGAGCAGTTCTTC; CDR3aa: CASSQDQGGEYNEQFF
len: 14; v_gene: TRBV18; d_gene: .; abundance: once; j_gene: TRBJ1-4; CDR3nt: TGTGCCAGCTCACGAGCCCGAACAGAGCTAAAACTGTTTTTT; CDR3aa: CASSRARTELKLFF
len: 14; v_gene: TRBV5-1; d_gene: TRBD1; abundance: .; j_gene: TRBJ1-4; CDR3nt: TGCGCCAGCAGCTCGGGAACGGACAGGCAAGTCCTGTTTTTT; CDR3aa: CASSSGTDRQVLFF
len: 16; v_gene: TRBV15; d_gene: TRBD1; abundance: .; j_gene: TRBJ2-1; CDR3nt: TGTGCCACCAGCAGGGACCGACAGGGGGCAGGAGCTGAGCAGTTCTTC; CDR3aa: CATSRDRQGAGAEQFF
len: 13; v_gene: TRBV20-1; d_gene: .; abundance: .; j_gene: TRBJ1-1; CDR3nt: TGCAGTGCTAGTCGGGGGTGGGATAGTGCGGCTTTCTTT; CDR3aa: CSASRGWDSAAFF
len: 14; v_gene: TRBV18; d_gene: TRBD1; abundance: .; j_gene: TRBJ1-2; CDR3nt: TGTGCCAGCTCACGCACACAGGGGAACTATGGCTACACCTTC; CDR3aa: CASSRTQGNYGYTF
len: 15; v_gene: TRBV6-5; d_gene: .; abundance: .; j_gene: TRBJ2-2; CDR3nt: TGTGCCAGCAGGAGACAGAACATTAACACCGGGGAGCTGTTTTTT; CDR3aa: CASRRQNINTGELFF
len: 13; v_gene: TRBV7-2; d_gene: .; abundance: .; j_gene: TRBJ1-1; CDR3nt: TGTGCCAGCAGCTTGACAGCGAACACTGAAGCTTTCTTT; CDR3aa: CASSLTANTEAFF
len: 14; v_gene: TRBV5-1; d_gene: .; abundance: .; j_gene: TRBJ1-1; CDR3nt: TGCGCCAGCACTGTTGGAGGGTCTGGGACTGAAGCTTTCTTT; CDR3aa: CASTVGGSGTEAFF
len: 14; v_gene: TRBV5-4; d_gene: .; abundance: .; j_gene: TRBJ1-5; CDR3nt: TGTGCCAGCAGCTTGGGCGGTAGCAATCAGCCCCAGCATTTT; CDR3aa: CASSLGGSNQPQHF